Sequencing of this T cell receptor beta chain was carried out in a study of cytomegalovirus exposure and HLA in healthy donors. Overall study results and limits: CMV antigen specificity of a few CMV-associated chains was confirmed in vitro.

V shed 4 bases and J 3 bases; nucleotides not matched to a gene: 8. Germline CDR1 and CDR2: SQVTM and ANQGSEA. The CDR3 sequence is 14 residues long. Regarding this clone: Antigen specificity is unknown.

This PCR relied on a set of 60 Vbeta primers and 13 Jbeta primers. As processed by the authors: Some 10 million of the about 80 million unique TCR beta chains counted in a later analysis were shared. Profiling relied on immunoSEQ multiplex PCR, and the TCRdb table lists in-frame clones only, not all of them. V, J and clone size derive from that table, while D and trimming were established from the DNA sequence. The data show 11,000 to 15,000 clones, with roughly 63% seen just once and over 15% held by the top ten. V and J are TRBV29-1 and TRBJ1-2; 7 bases align to TRBD1. The receptor comes from a woman between 50 and 59 years old in good health and CMV-seropositive. Sequenced input: PBMCs. The chain's CDR3 is CSVGGQGDDYGYTF. DNA for the CDR3: TGCAGCGTTGGGGGTCAGGGGGACGACTATGGCTACACCTTC.